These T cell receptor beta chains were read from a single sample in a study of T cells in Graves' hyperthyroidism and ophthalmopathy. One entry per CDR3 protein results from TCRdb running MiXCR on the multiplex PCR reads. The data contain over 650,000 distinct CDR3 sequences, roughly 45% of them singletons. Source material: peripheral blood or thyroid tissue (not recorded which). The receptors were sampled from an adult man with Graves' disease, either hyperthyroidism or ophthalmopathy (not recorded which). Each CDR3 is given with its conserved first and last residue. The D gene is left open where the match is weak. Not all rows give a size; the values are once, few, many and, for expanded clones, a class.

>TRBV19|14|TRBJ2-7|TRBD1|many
CASSKTGQSYEQYF
TGTGCCAGTAGCAAAACGGGACAGAGCTACGAGCAGTACTTC
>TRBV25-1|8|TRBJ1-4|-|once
CAREKLFF
TGTGCTAGAGAAAAACTGTTTTTT
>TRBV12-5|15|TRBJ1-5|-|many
CASGLEQVFNQPQHF
TGTGCTAGTGGTTTGGAACAGGTGTTCAATCAGCCCCAGCATTTT
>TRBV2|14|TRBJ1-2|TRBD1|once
CASVPLTGDYGYTF
TGTGCCAGCGTGCCCCTCACAGGGGACTATGGCTACACCTTC
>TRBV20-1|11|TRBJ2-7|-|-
CSASEGREQYF
TGCAGTGCTAGCGAGGGCAGGGAGCAGTACTTC
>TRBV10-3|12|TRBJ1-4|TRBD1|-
CASSSPDRELFF
TGTGCCAGCAGTTCCCCGGACAGGGAACTGTTTTTT
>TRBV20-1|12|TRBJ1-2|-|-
CSARGLGDGYTF
TGCAGTGCTAGAGGACTGGGGGATGGCTACACCTTC
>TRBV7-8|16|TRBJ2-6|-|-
CASSFQGFTGANVLTF
TGTGCCAGCAGCTTTCAGGGGTTTACAGGGGCCAACGTCCTGACTTTC
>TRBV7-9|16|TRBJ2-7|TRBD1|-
CASNNDRDRGAYEQYF
TGTGCCAGCAACAACGACCGGGACAGGGGGGCGTACGAGCAGTACTTC
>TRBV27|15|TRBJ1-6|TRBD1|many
CASSHRGDRGSPLHF
TGTGCCAGCAGTCACAGGGGTGATCGTGGTTCACCCCTCCACTTT
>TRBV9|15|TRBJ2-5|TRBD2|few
CASSWSVAGQETQYF
TGTGCCAGCAGCTGGTCCGTAGCGGGCCAAGAGACCCAGTACTTC
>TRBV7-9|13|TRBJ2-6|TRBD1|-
CASRRQGSNVLTF
TGTGCCAGCAGGAGACAGGGGTCGAACGTCCTGACTTTC
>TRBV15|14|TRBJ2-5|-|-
CATSRYRVGETQYF
TGTGCCACCAGCAGATACAGGGTGGGGGAGACCCAGTACTTC
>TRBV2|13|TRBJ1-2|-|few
CASAPRETYGYTF
TGTGCCAGTGCTCCCAGGGAAACCTATGGCTACACCTTC
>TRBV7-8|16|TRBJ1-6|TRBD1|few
CASSLTPGRGNSPLHF
TGTGCCAGCAGCTTAACCCCCGGCAGGGGGAATTCACCCCTCCACTTT
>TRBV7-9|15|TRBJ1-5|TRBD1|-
CAWSALGQGDQPQHF
TGTGCCTGGAGTGCCCTGGGACAGGGGGATCAGCCCCAGCATTTT
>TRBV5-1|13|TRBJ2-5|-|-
CASSLDIKETQYF
TGCGCCAGCAGCTTGGACATAAAAGAGACCCAGTACTTC
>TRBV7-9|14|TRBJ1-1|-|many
CASSSRVGNTEAFF
TGTGCCAGCAGCTCCAGGGTCGGTAACACTGAAGCTTTCTTT